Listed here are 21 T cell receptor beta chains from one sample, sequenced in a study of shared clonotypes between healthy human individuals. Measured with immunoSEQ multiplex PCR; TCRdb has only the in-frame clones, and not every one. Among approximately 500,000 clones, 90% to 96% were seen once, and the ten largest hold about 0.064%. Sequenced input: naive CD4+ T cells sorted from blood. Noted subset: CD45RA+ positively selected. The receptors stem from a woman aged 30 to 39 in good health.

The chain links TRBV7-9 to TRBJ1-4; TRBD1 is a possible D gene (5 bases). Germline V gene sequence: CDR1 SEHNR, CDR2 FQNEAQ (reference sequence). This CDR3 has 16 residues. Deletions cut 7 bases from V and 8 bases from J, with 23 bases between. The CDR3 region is CASTPSGSGRGEKLFF. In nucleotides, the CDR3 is TGTGCCAGCACCCCTTCAGGGTCTGGCCGAGGGGAAAAACTGTTTTTT.

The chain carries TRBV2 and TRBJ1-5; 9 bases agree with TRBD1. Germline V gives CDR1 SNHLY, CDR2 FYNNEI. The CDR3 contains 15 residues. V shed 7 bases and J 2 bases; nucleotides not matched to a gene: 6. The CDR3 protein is CASTERTGGNQPQHF. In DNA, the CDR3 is TGTGCCAGCACCGAGCGGACAGGGGGCAATCAGCCCCAGCATTTT.

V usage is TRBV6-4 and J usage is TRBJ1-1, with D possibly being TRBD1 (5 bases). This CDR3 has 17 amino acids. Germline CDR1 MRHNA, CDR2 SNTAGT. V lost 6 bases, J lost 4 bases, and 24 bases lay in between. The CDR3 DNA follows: TGTGCCAGCAGCCCTTATGTAGTAGCAGGGAGGCGCACTGAAGCTTTCTTT. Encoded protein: CASSPYVVAGRRTEAFF.

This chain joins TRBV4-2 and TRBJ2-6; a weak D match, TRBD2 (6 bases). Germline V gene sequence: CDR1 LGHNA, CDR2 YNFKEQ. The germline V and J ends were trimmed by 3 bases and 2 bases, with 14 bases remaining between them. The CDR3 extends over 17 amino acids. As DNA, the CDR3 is TGTGCCAGCAGCCAGGTTCCCTGGAGGGCTGGGGCCAACGTCCTGACTTTC. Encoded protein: CASSQVPWRAGANVLTF.

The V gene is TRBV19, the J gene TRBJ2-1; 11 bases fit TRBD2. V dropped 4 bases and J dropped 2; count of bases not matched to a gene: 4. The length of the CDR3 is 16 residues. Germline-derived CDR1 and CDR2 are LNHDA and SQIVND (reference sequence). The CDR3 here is CASSTTSGITYNEQFF. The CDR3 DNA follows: TGTGCCAGTAGTACGACTAGCGGGATAACCTACAATGAGCAGTTCTTC.

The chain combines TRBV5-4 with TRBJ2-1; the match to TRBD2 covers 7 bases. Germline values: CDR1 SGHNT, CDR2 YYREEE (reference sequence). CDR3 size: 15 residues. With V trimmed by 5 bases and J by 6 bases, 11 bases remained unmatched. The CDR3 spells CASSPTSLPPNEQFF. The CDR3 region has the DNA TGTGCCAGCAGTCCGACTAGCCTCCCTCCCAATGAGCAGTTCTTC. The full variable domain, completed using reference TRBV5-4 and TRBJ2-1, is ETGVTQSPTHLIKTRGQQVTLRCSSQSGHNTVSWYQQALGQGPQFIFQYYREEENGRGNFPPRFSGLQFPNYSSELNVNALELDDSALYLCASSPTSLPPNEQFFGPGTRLTVL.

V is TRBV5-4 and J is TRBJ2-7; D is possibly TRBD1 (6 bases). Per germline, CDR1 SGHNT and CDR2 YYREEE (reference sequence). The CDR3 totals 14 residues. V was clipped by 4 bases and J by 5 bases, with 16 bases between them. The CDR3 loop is CASSPNRDRDEQYF. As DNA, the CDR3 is TGTGCCAGCAGCCCGAACAGGGATAGGGACGAGCAGTACTTC.

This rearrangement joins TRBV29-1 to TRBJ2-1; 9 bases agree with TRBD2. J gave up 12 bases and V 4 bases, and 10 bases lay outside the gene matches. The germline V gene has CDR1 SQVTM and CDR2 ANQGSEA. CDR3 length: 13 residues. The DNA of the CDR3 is TGCAGCGTTGCTGTCGGACTAGCGTCTGGGCAGTTCTTC. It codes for CSVAVGLASGQFF.

This CDR3 reads CARNITGQGATTSTDTQYF. CDR3 DNA sequence: TGTGCCAGAAACATCACGGGGCAGGGGGCGACTACTAGCACAGATACGCAGTATTTT. This chain links TRBV5-3 with TRBJ2-3; TRBD1 matches at 8 bases. TRBV5-3 is recorded as an ORF, its role being uncertain. Germline trimming cut 6 bases from V and 0 bases from J; bases unmatched to any gene: 18. The CDR3 length is 19 residues.

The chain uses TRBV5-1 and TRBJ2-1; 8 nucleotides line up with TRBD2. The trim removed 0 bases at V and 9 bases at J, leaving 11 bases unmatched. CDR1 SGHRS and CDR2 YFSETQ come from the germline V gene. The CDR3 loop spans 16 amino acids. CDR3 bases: TGCGCCAGCAGCTTGGCCTTCGGGAGGGCCATCAGTGAGCAGTTCTTC. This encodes CASSLAFGRAISEQFF. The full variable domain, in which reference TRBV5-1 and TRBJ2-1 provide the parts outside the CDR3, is KAGVTQTPRYLIKTRGQQVTLSCSPISGHRSVSWYQQTPGQGLQFLFEYFSETQRNKGNFPGRFSGRQFSNSRSEMNVSTLELGDSALYLCASSLAFGRAISEQFFGPGTRLTVL.

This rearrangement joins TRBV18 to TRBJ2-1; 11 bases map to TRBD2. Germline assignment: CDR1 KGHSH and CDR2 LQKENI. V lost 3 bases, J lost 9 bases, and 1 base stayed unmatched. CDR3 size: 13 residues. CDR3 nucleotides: TGTGCCAGCTCACCGCTAGCGGGAGGTGAGCAGTTCTTC. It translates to CASSPLAGGEQFF.

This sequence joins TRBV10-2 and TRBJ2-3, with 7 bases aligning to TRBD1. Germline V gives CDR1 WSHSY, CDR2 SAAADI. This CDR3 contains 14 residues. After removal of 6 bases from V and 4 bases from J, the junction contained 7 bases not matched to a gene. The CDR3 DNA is TGCGCCAGCAGGGCCGTACAGGGGTCAGATACGCAGTATTTT. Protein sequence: CASRAVQGSDTQYF.

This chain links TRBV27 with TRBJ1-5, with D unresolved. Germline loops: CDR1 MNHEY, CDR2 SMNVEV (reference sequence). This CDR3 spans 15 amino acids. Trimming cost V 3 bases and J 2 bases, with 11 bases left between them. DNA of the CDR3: TGTGCCAGCAGTTTTCTACCGAGGGGCAATCAGCCCCAGCATTTT. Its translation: CASSFLPRGNQPQHF.

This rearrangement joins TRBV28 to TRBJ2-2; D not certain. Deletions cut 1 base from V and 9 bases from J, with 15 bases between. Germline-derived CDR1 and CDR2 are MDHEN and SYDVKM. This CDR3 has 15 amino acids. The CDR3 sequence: CASSLSGSSYRELFF. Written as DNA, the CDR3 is TGTGCCAGCAGTTTATCTGGAAGCAGCTACCGGGAGCTGTTTTTT.

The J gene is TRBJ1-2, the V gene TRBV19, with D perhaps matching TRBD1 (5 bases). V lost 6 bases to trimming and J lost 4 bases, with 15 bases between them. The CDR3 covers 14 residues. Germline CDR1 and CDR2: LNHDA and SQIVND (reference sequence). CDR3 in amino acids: CASSTAGLLYGYTF. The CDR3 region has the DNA TGTGCCAGTAGCACCGCGGGACTGCTCTATGGCTACACCTTC.

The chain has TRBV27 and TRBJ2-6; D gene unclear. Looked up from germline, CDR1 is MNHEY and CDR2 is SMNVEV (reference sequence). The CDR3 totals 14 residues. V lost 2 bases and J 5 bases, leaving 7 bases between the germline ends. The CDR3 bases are TGTGCCAGCAGTTTAAAAGTCAGGGCCAACGTCCTGACTTTC. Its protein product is CASSLKVRANVLTF.

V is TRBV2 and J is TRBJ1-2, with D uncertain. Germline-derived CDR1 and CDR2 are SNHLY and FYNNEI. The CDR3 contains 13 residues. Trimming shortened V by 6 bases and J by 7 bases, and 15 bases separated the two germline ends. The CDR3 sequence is CASSVQEVFGYTF. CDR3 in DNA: TGTGCCAGCAGCGTTCAAGAGGTTTTTGGCTACACCTTC.

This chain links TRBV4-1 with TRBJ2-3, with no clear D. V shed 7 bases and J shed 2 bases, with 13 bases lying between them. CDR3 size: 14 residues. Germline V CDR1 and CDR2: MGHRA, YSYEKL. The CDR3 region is CASKRTELTDTQYF. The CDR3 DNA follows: TGCGCCAGCAAACGAACAGAGCTCACAGATACGCAGTATTTT.

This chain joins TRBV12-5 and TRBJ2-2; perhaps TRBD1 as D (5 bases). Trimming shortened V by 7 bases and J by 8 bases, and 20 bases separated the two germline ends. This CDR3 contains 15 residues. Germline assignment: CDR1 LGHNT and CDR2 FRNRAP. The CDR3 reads CASASSQTVQGELFF. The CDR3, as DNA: TGTGCTAGTGCTTCTTCGCAGACAGTACAGGGGGAGCTGTTTTTT. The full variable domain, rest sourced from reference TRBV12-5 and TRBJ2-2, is DARVTQTPRHKVTEMGQEVTMRCQPILGHNTVFWYRQTMMQGLELLAYFRNRAPLDDSGMPKDRFSAEMPDATLATLKIQPSEPRDSAVYFCASASSQTVQGELFFGEGSRLTVL.

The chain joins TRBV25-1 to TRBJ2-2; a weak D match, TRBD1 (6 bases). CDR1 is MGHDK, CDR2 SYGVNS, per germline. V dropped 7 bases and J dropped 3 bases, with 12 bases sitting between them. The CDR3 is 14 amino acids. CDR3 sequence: CASKPGQYTGELFF. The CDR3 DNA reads TGTGCCAGCAAACCGGGACAATACACCGGGGAGCTGTTTTTT. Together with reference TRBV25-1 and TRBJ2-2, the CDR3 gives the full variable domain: EADIYQTPRYLVIGTGKKITLECSQTMGHDKMYWYQQDPGMELHLIHYSYGVNSTEKGDLSSESTVSRIRTEHFPLTLESARPSHTSQYLCASKPGQYTGELFFGEGSRLTVL.

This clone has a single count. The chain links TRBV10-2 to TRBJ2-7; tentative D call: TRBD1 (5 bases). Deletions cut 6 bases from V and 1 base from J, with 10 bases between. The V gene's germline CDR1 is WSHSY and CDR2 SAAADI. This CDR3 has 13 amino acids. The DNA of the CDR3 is TGCGCCAGCAGGGTAGACAGATCCTACGAGCAGTACTTC. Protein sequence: CASRVDRSYEQYF.